This TCR beta chain was identified in a study of identical twins. Overall study results and limits: Models underpredicted monozygotic twin sharing of out-of-frame TCR alpha.

This clonotype occurred a few times. Its antigen is as yet unknown. Germline CDR1 LGHNA, CDR2 YSLEER. CDR3 length equals 15 residues. With V trimmed by 1 base and J by 6 bases, 5 bases remained unmatched. From the 5' RACE reads, TCRdb called clonotypes with MiXCR, one entry per CDR3 protein. The sample holds a few hundred thousand distinct CDR3 sequences; about 8% are singletons and the top ten take 3%. This sample also appeared in a second study, on yellow fever vaccine responses in identical twins.

The receptor comes from a woman between 18 and 30 years old in good health. Sequenced: CD8+ T cells sorted from blood. The rearrangement joins TRBV4-3 to TRBJ2-2; 7 bases map to TRBD2. CDR3 nucleotide sequence: TGCGCCAGCAGCCAAGTTGTTGGGGGGGCCGGGGAGCTGTTTTTT. This sequence encodes CASSQVVGGAGELFF.